This T cell receptor beta chain was captured by sequencing in a study of post-analysis software for immune sequencing data. About the research overall: The cohort encompassed relapsing-remitting, secondary progressive and progressive-relapsing multiple sclerosis disease courses. General study results and limits: When the samples were clustered directly with F measure, those that had been prepared in the same batch showed strong co-clustering. Controls showed lower frequencies than patients for several TRBV segments, and TRBV5-6, TRBV5-1 and TRBV20-1 were among these. There was significantly lower normalized Chao1 diversity in multiple sclerosis patients than in controls.

Unique molecular identifiers tagged the TCR beta cDNA libraries. Yield was roughly 0.5 million cDNA molecules from around 1 to 9.1 million T cells. TCRdb fed the PCR reads into MiXCR, producing one record per CDR3 protein. Here the sample spans hundreds of thousands of distinct CDR3 sequences, around 60% being singletons. As concerns this clonotype: What it binds is unknown.

With 4 bases clipped from V and 1 base from J, the junction kept 9 bases outside the gene matches. The germline CDR1 and CDR2 sequences are SGHRS and YFSETQ. The CDR3 consists of 16 residues. This clonotype was obtained from a girl aged 2-10 years with multiple sclerosis. The V gene is TRBV5-1, the J gene TRBJ2-7; 9 bases map to TRBD1. What was sequenced was blood. The CDR3 region has the DNA TGCGCCAGCAGCCCAGACCCGACAGGGGGATCCTACGAGCAGTACTTC. Protein: CASSPDPTGGSYEQYF.